These 9 T cell receptor beta chains were sequenced from one sample in a study of technical replicates of blood from several donors. Here immunoSEQ multiplex PCR was the method, and the copy in TCRdb shows in-frame clones only, minus some. The table lists 76,000 or so clones, more than 85% of them singletons. The sample was T cells isolated from PBMCs. These receptor sequences come from a human donor in good health.

In nucleotides, the CDR3 is TGTGCCAGCAGCTTGGGCCCCGGGACTAGAACTAATGAGCAGTTCTTC. This encodes CASSLGPGTRTNEQFF. The chain recombines TRBV5-4 with TRBJ2-1; 8 bases line up with TRBD2. Germline-derived CDR1 and CDR2 are SGHNT and YYREEE (reference sequence). The CDR3 has 16 amino acids. Trimming removed 0 bases from V and 7 bases from J; junction bases left unmatched: 9.

V and J are TRBV27 and TRBJ2-7; D is perhaps TRBD2 (6 bases). CDR3 length equals 14 residues. V gave up 1 base and J gave up 2 bases, with 9 bases separating them. CDR1 and CDR2 from the germline V gene are MNHEY and SMNVEV (reference sequence). The CDR3 DNA follows: TGTGCCAGCAGTTTATTAGCGGAGACCTACGAGCAGTACTTC. Translating gives CASSLLAETYEQYF.

The chain joins TRBV29-1 to TRBJ2-7; no clear D. The germline V gene has CDR1 SQVTM and CDR2 ANQGSEA. The length of the CDR3 is 11 residues. Trimming took off 7 bases at V and 0 bases at J, with 7 bases between the two ends. The CDR3 coding sequence is TGCAGCGCCCTACGCTCCTACGAGCAGTACTTC. Its translation is CSALRSYEQYF.

The rearrangement uses TRBV9 and TRBJ1-2, with D maybe TRBD1 (5 bases). This CDR3 region has 13 residues. V was shortened by 6 bases and J by 4 bases, with 13 bases between the two germline ends. CDR1 SGDLS and CDR2 YYNGEE come from the germline V gene. The CDR3 bases are TGTGCCAGCACCCCGGGGGATACCTATGGCTACACCTTC. Its protein product is CASTPGDTYGYTF.

The chain is built from TRBV6-6 and TRBJ1-4, with a possible D match to TRBD1 (5 bases). CDR1 MNHNY and CDR2 SVGAGI come from the germline V gene (reference sequence). This CDR3 comprises 13 residues. Trimming pared 8 bases from V and 8 bases from J, leaving 15 bases between. Here the CDR3 DNA reads TGTGCCAGCGGGGTCAGGGAGGGAGAAAAACTGTTTTTT. This gives the protein CASGVREGEKLFF.

V usage is TRBV5-1 and J usage is TRBJ2-7; D possibly corresponds to TRBD2 (5 bases). V was clipped by 2 bases and J by 2 bases, with 14 bases between them. The germline V gene has CDR1 SGHRS and CDR2 YFSETQ. CDR3 length: 15 amino acids. The CDR3 protein is CASSLLPDLTYEQYF. CDR3 sequence (DNA): TGCGCCAGCAGCTTACTTCCGGACTTAACCTACGAGCAGTACTTC. The variable domain in full, completed from reference TRBV5-1 and TRBJ2-7, reads KAGVTQTPRYLIKTRGQQVTLSCSPISGHRSVSWYQQTPGQGLQFLFEYFSETQRNKGNFPGRFSGRQFSNSRSEMNVSTLELGDSALYLCASSLLPDLTYEQYFGPGTRLTVT.

The chain joins TRBV4-2 to TRBJ1-5; tentatively, D is TRBD1 (5 bases). Deletions cut 0 bases from V and 16 bases from J, with 19 bases between. CDR1 is LGHNA and CDR2 is YNFKEQ in the germline V gene. The CDR3 runs to 14 residues. CDR3 DNA sequence: TGTGCCAGCAGCCAAGAGGCCGGACAAGACCTTTATCATTTT. Encoded protein: CASSQEAGQDLYHF.

This chain links TRBV7-2 with TRBJ2-2, with D possibly matching TRBD2 (5 bases). The germline V gene encodes CDR1 SGHTA and CDR2 FQGNSA. This CDR3 spans 14 amino acids. The V and J ends lost 5 bases and 6 bases respectively, with 13 bases between them. Here the CDR3 reads CASSPMVGAGELFF. The DNA for the CDR3 is TGTGCCAGCAGCCCCATGGTCGGGGCCGGGGAGCTGTTTTTT.

The gene calls are TRBV19 and TRBJ2-1; TRBD2 matches 9 bases. The V gene's germline CDR1 is LNHDA and CDR2 SQIVND (reference sequence). V lost 4 bases to trimming and J lost 6 bases; unmatched junction nucleotides: 7. This CDR3 comprises 15 residues. CDR3: CASSTFAGGPNEQFF. DNA of the CDR3: TGTGCCAGTAGTACCTTTGCGGGAGGGCCCAATGAGCAGTTCTTC.